The 3 T cell receptor beta chains below all came from one sample that was sequenced in a study of cytomegalovirus exposure and HLA in healthy donors. Primers for the PCR totalled 60 Vbeta and 13 Jbeta. Profiling relied on immunoSEQ multiplex PCR, and the TCRdb table lists in-frame clones only, not all of them. This table holds 90,000 to 100,000 clones, around 67% found once. Sequenced sample: PBMCs. All receptors derive from a man between 50 and 59 years old in good health and CMV-seronegative.

The V gene is TRBV6-1, the J gene TRBJ2-1; maybe TRBD2 (5 bases). The V end lost 6 bases, the J end lost 5 bases, and 11 bases lay between the germline ends. Germline V gives CDR1 MNHNS, CDR2 SASEGT. The CDR3 has 13 residues. The CDR3 sequence is CASSKLGHNEQFF. CDR3 DNA: TGTGCCAGCAGCAAACTAGGACACAATGAGCAGTTCTTC.

V and J are TRBV7-9 and TRBJ1-4; D is undetermined. The V end was cut by 4 bases, the J end by 8 bases, with 5 bases between. Germline lookup yields CDR1 SEHNR and CDR2 FQNEAQ (reference sequence). The CDR3 length is 11 residues. The CDR3 loop reads CASSWREKLFF. CDR3 in DNA: TGTGCCAGCAGCTGGAGGGAAAAACTGTTTTTT.

V is TRBV2 and J is TRBJ2-3; 12 positions match TRBD2. CDR1 and CDR2 (germline): SNHLY, FYNNEI. J lost 8 bases, V lost 2 bases, and 26 bases had no gene match. This CDR3 spans 22 amino acids. The CDR3 DNA follows: TGTGCCAGCAGTGAAATAGTGTTTTGGAGACTAGCGGGGGCCGGGGGCGAGGCTACGCAGTATTTT. Translation: CASSEIVFWRLAGAGGEATQYF.